The present TCR beta chain was sequenced within a study of blood T cell repertoires in COVID-19 (dated by TCRdb to the early 2020s). Study-level background: Collaborator samples came from the United States, Italy and Spain and covered acute and convalescent phases of COVID-19. The dataset comprised deeply sampled blood TCRbeta repertoires from subjects exposed to, actively infected with, or recovered from COVID-19. The sample metadata nearly always contained a de-identified subject ID, COVID-19 status, age in years and sex. HLA class I and class II types, where available, came from metadata supplied by the sample provider rather than from assay-based typing. The material from the prospective study consisted of cDNA or gDNA derived from T cells, B-cell-depleted T cells, or PBMCs. The samples were drawn from two sources: the first 160 participants of the ongoing ImmuneRACE study, and over 1,000 subjects contributed by 6 global collaborators. The repertoires were released in a freely available public database intended as a resource for research on the immune response to SARS-CoV-2.

TCRbeta CDR3 regions were amplified from genomic DNA by means of the immunoSEQ Assay, a bias-controlled multiplex PCR. The authors' analysis ran thus. The number of nucleated cells in each sample was estimated from the amplification of reference gene primers within the assay. To quantify the absolute abundance of each unique TCRbeta CDR3 rearrangement, sequence reads were collapsed and filtered. Productive Simpson clonality was computed per sample as the square root of Simpson's diversity index over productive rearrangements. TCRdb took this table from immuneACCESS and kept in-frame rearrangements with V and J called. Such tables lack part of the clones; where checked against another copy, unresolved V genes explain under half of the gap, and the rest is unexplained. The D gene and trimming were derived from the DNA, and the V and J assignments and clone size from that table. The sample table records under 350,000 clones; about 88% of these occur just once. The ten largest clones take up about 4% of the sample.

The germline V gene (reference sequence) provides CDR1 SGHKS and CDR2 YYEKEE. The germline V and J ends show losses of 3 bases and 0 bases respectively, and no gene match explains 4 bases of the junction. The CDR3 spans 15 residues, from the cysteine through the phenylalanine. Only CDR3 DNA remains: 45 bases, in frame from the first base. On the study overall, not on this receptor specifically: The amount of clinical and demographic metadata varied by source and participant and was provided uncurated.

Whole blood was collected in K2EDTA tubes by collaborating institutions according to the institutions' own protocols. Collaborator samples were shipped for TCRbeta analysis as frozen whole blood, isolated PBMCs, or DNA extracted from either sample type. Points on this clone: Its recognized antigen is unknown. Base qualities are not provided; no much larger clone lies one nucleotide away.

The chain is encoded by TRBV5-5 joined to TRBJ2-7, and TRBD1 aligns with 9 junction nucleotides. Sequencing was carried out using peripheral blood. This clonotype was obtained from a man aged 18 to 29 with active or convalescent COVID-19. The CDR3 protein: CASSSPGQGSYEQYF. The DNA is as follows: TGTGCCAGCAGCTCTCCGGGACAGGGCTCCTACGAGCAGTACTTC.